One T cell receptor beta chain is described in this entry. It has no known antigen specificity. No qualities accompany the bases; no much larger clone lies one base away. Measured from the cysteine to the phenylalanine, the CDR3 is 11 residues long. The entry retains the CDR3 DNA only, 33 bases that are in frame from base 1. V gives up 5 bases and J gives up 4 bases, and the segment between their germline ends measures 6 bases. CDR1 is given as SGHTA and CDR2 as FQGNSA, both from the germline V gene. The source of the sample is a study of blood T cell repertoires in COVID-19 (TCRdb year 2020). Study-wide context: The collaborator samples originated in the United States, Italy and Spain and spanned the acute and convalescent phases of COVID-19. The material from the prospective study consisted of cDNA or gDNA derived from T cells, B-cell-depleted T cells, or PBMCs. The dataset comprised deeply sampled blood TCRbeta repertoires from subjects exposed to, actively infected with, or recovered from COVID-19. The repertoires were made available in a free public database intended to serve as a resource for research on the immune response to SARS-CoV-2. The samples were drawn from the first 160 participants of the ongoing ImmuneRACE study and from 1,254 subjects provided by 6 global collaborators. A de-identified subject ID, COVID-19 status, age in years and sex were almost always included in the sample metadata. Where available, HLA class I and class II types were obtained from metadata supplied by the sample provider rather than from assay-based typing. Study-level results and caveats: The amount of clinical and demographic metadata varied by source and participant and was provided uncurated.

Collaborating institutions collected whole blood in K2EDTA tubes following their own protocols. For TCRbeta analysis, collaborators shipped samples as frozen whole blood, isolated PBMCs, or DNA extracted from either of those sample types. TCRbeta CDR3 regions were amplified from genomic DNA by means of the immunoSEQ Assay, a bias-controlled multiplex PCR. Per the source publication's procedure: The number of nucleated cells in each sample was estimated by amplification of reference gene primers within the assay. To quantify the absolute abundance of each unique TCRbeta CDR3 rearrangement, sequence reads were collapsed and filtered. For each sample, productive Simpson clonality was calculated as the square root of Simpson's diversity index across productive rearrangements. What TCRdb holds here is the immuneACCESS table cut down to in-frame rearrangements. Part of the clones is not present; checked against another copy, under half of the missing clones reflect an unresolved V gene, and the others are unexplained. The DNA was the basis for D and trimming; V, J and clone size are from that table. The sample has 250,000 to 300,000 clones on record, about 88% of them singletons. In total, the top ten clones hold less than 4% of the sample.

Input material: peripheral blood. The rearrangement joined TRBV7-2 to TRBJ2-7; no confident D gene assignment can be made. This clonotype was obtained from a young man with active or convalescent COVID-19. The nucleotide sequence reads TGTGCCAGCAGCCAGATTTACGAGCAGTACTTC. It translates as CASSQIYEQYF.